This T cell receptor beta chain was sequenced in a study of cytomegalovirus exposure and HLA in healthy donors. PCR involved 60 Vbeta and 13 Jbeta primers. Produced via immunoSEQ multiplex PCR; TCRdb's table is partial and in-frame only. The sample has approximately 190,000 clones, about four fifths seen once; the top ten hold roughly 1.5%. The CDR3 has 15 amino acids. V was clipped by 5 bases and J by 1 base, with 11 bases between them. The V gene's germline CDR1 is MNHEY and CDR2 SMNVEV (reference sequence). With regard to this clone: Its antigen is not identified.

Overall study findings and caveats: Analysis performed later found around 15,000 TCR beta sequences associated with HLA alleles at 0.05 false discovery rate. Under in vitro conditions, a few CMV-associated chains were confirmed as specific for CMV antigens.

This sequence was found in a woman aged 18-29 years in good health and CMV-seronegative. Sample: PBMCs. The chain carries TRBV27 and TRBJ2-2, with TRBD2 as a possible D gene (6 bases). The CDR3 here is CASSREIGNTGELFF. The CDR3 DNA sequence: TGTGCCAGCAGTCGGGAGATAGGGAACACCGGGGAGCTGTTTTTT.